This passage covers 25 T cell receptor beta chains from one sample sequenced in a study of blood T cell repertoires in COVID-19 (dated by TCRdb to 2020 to 2021). The library was prepared using the immunoSEQ multiplex PCR assay. What TCRdb holds here is the immuneACCESS table cut down to in-frame rearrangements. Part of the clones is not present; checked against another copy, under half of the missing clones reflect an unresolved V gene, and the others are unexplained. The sample table shows roughly 480,000 clones, and approximately 89% are seen once. The top ten clones comprise roughly 1% of the sample. Sequenced material: peripheral blood. Receptors were obtained from a young man with COVID-19, enrolled during active disease.

The J gene is TRBJ2-1, the V gene TRBV2, with TRBD2 matching over 8 bases. Germline V gene sequence: CDR1 SNHLY, CDR2 FYNNEI. V trimming: 6 bases; J trimming: 5 bases; junction bases outside the gene matches: 6. The CDR3 contains 14 residues. The DNA of the CDR3 is TGTGCCAGCAGCGCGGGGGGCCCCGACAATGAGCAGTTCTTC. Its protein is CASSAGGPDNEQFF.

This sequence joins TRBV7-8 and TRBJ2-7; 10 nucleotides align to TRBD1. V lost 5 bases and J lost 7; bases outside the gene matches: 11. CDR3 length: 15 residues. Germline CDR1 SGHVS, CDR2 FQNEAQ. The DNA of the CDR3 is TGTGCCAGCAGCGGGAACCGCGACAGGGGGCGTGAGCAGTACTTC. The encoded protein is CASSGNRDRGREQYF.

The chain is built from TRBV13 and TRBJ2-5; D possibly corresponds to TRBD2 (5 bases). The CDR3 has 14 amino acids. Germline values: CDR1 PRHDT, CDR2 FYEKMQ (reference sequence). Deletions cut 4 bases from V and 7 bases from J, with 16 bases between. CDR3 in amino acids: CASSSSGRSGTQYF. The CDR3 region has the DNA TGTGCCAGCAGCTCCTCGGGGAGATCGGGGACCCAGTACTTC.

This chain links TRBV5-4 with TRBJ2-7; 7 bases are shared with TRBD1. The CDR3 runs 15 residues. V was pared by 4 bases and J by 1 base, with 8 bases of the junction left unmatched. Germline assignment: CDR1 SGHNT and CDR2 YYREEE (reference sequence). The CDR3 region has the DNA TGTGCCAGCAGCAGCCGGGACAGACTTTCCTACGAGCAGTACTTC. Encoded protein: CASSSRDRLSYEQYF.

The chain couples TRBV7-2 to TRBJ2-1; no clear D gene. Between the trimmed V and J ends, which lost 4 bases and 8 bases, there was a span of 15 bases. The CDR3 extends over 14 amino acids. Germline V lookup: CDR1 SGHTA, CDR2 FQGNSA. This chain's CDR3 is CASSSYLESYEQFF. CDR3 in DNA: TGTGCCAGCAGCTCGTACTTAGAGTCGTATGAGCAGTTCTTC.

This chain uses TRBV14 with TRBJ1-3; tentatively, D is TRBD1 (6 bases). The V gene's germline CDR1 is SGHDN and CDR2 FVKESK. V was trimmed by 4 bases and J by 1 base, leaving 14 bases between them. This CDR3 spans 16 amino acids. The CDR3 sequence: CASSRRTAASGNTIYF. CDR3 nucleotides: TGTGCCAGCAGCCGCCGGACAGCTGCTTCTGGAAACACCATATATTTT.

V and J are TRBV29-1 and TRBJ1-2; D remains unclear. V gave up 1 base and J gave up 5 bases, with 8 bases separating them. The CDR3 covers 12 residues. Germline loops: CDR1 SQVTM, CDR2 ANQGSEA. CDR3 amino acids: CSVEGQEYGYTF. The CDR3 DNA reads TGCAGCGTTGAAGGCCAGGAATATGGCTACACCTTC.

The chain combines TRBV24-1 with TRBJ1-2; D is ambiguous. The CDR3 runs 14 residues. Looked up from germline, CDR1 is KGHDR and CDR2 is SFDVKD. Trimming took 3 bases from V and 6 from J, leaving 13 bases between them. DNA for the CDR3: TGTGCCACCAGTGATATCGGGGTGTGCAATGGCTACACCTTC. The encoded protein is CATSDIGVCNGYTF.

This chain joins TRBV19 and TRBJ1-5, with 10 bases that match TRBD1. Germline V gene lookup returns CDR1 LNHDA and CDR2 SQIVND (reference sequence). V shed 5 bases, J shed 0 bases, and the junction held 7 bases outside the gene matches. The CDR3 has 17 residues. CDR3 region: CASSPRDRGDSNQPQHF. Written as DNA, the CDR3 is TGTGCCAGTAGTCCCCGGGACAGGGGCGATAGCAATCAGCCCCAGCATTTT.

For this clone: Other DNA sequences in the same sample also yield this CDR3. This rearrangement joins TRBV5-1 to TRBJ2-5; D is ambiguous. V lost 0 bases and J lost 1, with 7 bases in between. This CDR3 comprises 14 residues. The V gene's germline CDR1 is SGHRS and CDR2 YFSETQ. The CDR3 here is CASSLGTIQETQYF. CDR3 in DNA: TGCGCCAGCAGCTTGGGAACTATCCAAGAGACCCAGTACTTC.

The V call is TRBV27, the J call TRBJ2-6; 9 nucleotides agree with TRBD1. The J segment lost 0 bases and the V segment lost 6 bases, leaving 6 bases of the junction unmatched. Germline V CDR1 and CDR2: MNHEY, SMNVEV (reference sequence). The CDR3 runs to 17 residues. The CDR3 protein is CASSYGQGNSGANVLTF. Written as DNA, the CDR3 is TGTGCCAGCAGCTATGGACAGGGGAACTCTGGGGCCAACGTCCTGACTTTC.

The chain has TRBV12-5 and TRBJ2-7; possible D gene TRBD1, 5 bases. Trimming stripped 0 bases from V and 3 bases from J, with 12 bases between. This CDR3 has 15 amino acids. The V gene's germline CDR1 is LGHNT and CDR2 FRNRAP. CDR3 amino acids: CASGLVLGAGYEQYF. CDR3 sequence (DNA): TGTGCTAGTGGTTTGGTATTAGGGGCAGGCTACGAGCAGTACTTC.

In this sample, this clone turned up a few times. This sequence joins TRBV28 and TRBJ2-2; 12 bases agree with TRBD1. Germline V gives CDR1 MDHEN, CDR2 SYDVKM. The length of the CDR3 is 16 residues. V was pared by 5 bases and J by 4 bases, with 5 bases of the junction left unmatched. CDR3 sequence (DNA): TGTGCCAGCAGTCCAGGGACAGGGGGCTCCACCGGGGAGCTGTTTTTT. Translating it yields CASSPGTGGSTGELFF.

This clone was detected once. The chain uses TRBV6-5 and TRBJ1-2; D might be TRBD1 (5 bases). The V and J ends lost 8 bases and 4 bases respectively, with 14 bases between them. In germline, CDR1 is MNHEY, CDR2 SVGAGI. The CDR3 runs 13 residues. The CDR3 reads CASGSTGGYGYTF. As DNA, the CDR3 is TGTGCCAGCGGTTCCACAGGCGGCTATGGCTACACCTTC.

The V call is TRBV9, the J call TRBJ2-1; TRBD2 matches 11 bases. In germline, CDR1 is SGDLS, CDR2 YYNGEE. The CDR3 extends over 16 amino acids. V was pared by 6 bases and J by 2 bases, with 7 bases of the junction left unmatched. In nucleotides, the CDR3 is TGTGCCAGCACCAGAACGGGACTAGCGGCCTACAATGAGCAGTTCTTC. Residues: CASTRTGLAAYNEQFF.

The chain combines TRBV27 with TRBJ2-3, with TRBD2 matching over 12 bases. This CDR3 is built from 18 residues. Germline loops: CDR1 MNHEY, CDR2 SMNVEV (reference sequence). The trim removed 7 bases at V and 3 bases at J, leaving 14 bases unmatched. In nucleotides, the CDR3 is TGTGCCAGCACCAAATCTCAGACTAGCGGGGGACCAACAGATACGCAGTATTTT. Protein: CASTKSQTSGGPTDTQYF.

The chain is built from TRBV5-4 and TRBJ1-4, with D tentatively TRBD1 (5 bases). Trimming left V 4 bases short and J 2 bases short, with 15 bases between. This CDR3 comprises 16 residues. From germline, CDR1 is SGHNT and CDR2 YYREEE (reference sequence). CDR3 loop: CASSAGAGRTNEKLFF. DNA of the CDR3: TGTGCCAGCAGCGCTGGGGCAGGGAGGACTAATGAAAAACTGTTTTTT. The full variable domain, rest sourced from reference TRBV5-4 and TRBJ1-4, is ETGVTQSPTHLIKTRGQQVTLRCSSQSGHNTVSWYQQALGQGPQFIFQYYREEENGRGNFPPRFSGLQFPNYSSELNVNALELDDSALYLCASSAGAGRTNEKLFFGSGTQLSVL.

The genes are TRBV13 and TRBJ2-3; tentative D call: TRBD2 (6 bases). The V end lost 1 base, the J end lost 4 bases, and 12 bases lay between the germline ends. The CDR3 is 15 residues long. Germline loops: CDR1 PRHDT, CDR2 FYEKMQ (reference sequence). The CDR3 spells CASSLAGRGADTQYF. The CDR3 DNA is TGTGCCAGCAGCTTAGCGGGGCGGGGAGCAGATACGCAGTATTTT.

The chain recombines TRBV27 with TRBJ2-3; D might be TRBD1 (6 bases). The germline CDR1 and CDR2 sequences are MNHEY and SMNVEV (reference sequence). CDR3 length: 15 amino acids. Trimming removed 7 bases from V and 2 bases from J, with 16 bases in between. The CDR3 loop is CASTPWGPNTDTQYF. CDR3 in DNA: TGTGCCAGCACCCCGTGGGGGCCGAACACAGATACGCAGTATTTT.

DNA for the CDR3: TGCGCCAGCAGCCAAGGGCCCCAGGGGGGCTATGGCTACACCTTC. Its protein is CASSQGPQGGYGYTF. J is TRBJ1-2 and V is TRBV4-1; TRBD1 aligns across 7 bases. The junction had 6 bases not matched to a gene; V was cut back by 1 base and J by 4 bases. The CDR3 is made up of 15 amino acids. CDR1 and CDR2 (germline): MGHRA, YSYEKL.

The CDR3 spells CACTQGPANTGELFF. The CDR3 DNA reads as TGTGCCTGCACCCAGGGTCCCGCGAACACCGGGGAGCTGTTTTTT. The chain carries TRBV30 and TRBJ2-2, with a possible D match to TRBD1 (5 bases). The V end lost 6 bases, the J end lost 0 bases, and 14 bases lay between the germline ends. Per germline, CDR1 GTSNPN and CDR2 SVGIG (reference sequence). The CDR3 runs to 15 residues.

The V and J genes are TRBV30 and TRBJ2-7, with 9 bases that match TRBD2. Germline loops: CDR1 GTSNPN, CDR2 SVGIG (reference sequence). The junction had 8 bases not matched to a gene; V was cut back by 0 bases and J by 5 bases. The CDR3 contains 15 residues. CDR3 bases: TGTGCCTGGAGTGTACGGGCGGGAGGGGCCCACGAGCAGTACTTC. This translates into CAWSVRAGGAHEQYF.

This chain uses TRBV5-4 with TRBJ2-1, with 8 positions matching TRBD2. CDR1 and CDR2 from the germline V gene are SGHNT and YYREEE (reference sequence). Trimming took 4 bases from V and 8 from J; bases not matched to a gene: 11. This CDR3 region has 15 residues. This CDR3 reads CASSPGGAVGDEQFF. CDR3 sequence (DNA): TGTGCCAGCAGCCCCGGGGGGGCAGTTGGTGATGAGCAGTTCTTC.

The V gene is TRBV11-3, the J gene TRBJ2-5; 8 positions agree with TRBD1. V gave up 5 bases and J gave up 5 bases; unmatched junction bases: 19. CDR1 is SGHNT and CDR2 is YENEEA in the germline V gene. There are 18 residues in the CDR3. CDR3 nucleotides: TGTGCCAGCAGCGCAGGGGGCTTCGAGGAGGGCCCTGGGGAGACCCAGTACTTC. It yields the protein CASSAGGFEEGPGETQYF.

The chain links TRBV18 to TRBJ1-5; tentatively, D is TRBD1 (6 bases). CDR1 is KGHSH and CDR2 is LQKENI in the germline V gene. The CDR3 has 14 amino acids. Deletions cut 6 bases from V and 4 bases from J, with 13 bases between. CDR3 region: CASSVLDSNQPQHF. The CDR3 bases are TGTGCCAGCTCCGTCCTGGACAGTAATCAGCCCCAGCATTTT.